These T cell receptor beta chains were read from a single sample in a study of T-cell memory formation after mild COVID-19. Using its own MiXCR run on the 5' RACE reads, TCRdb lists one record per CDR3 protein. The sample shows fewer than 150,000 distinct CDR3 sequences, over 15% of them seen only once. Sequencing was carried out using PBMCs or a T cell subset sorted from them (not recorded which). The receptors shown here come from a man between 18 and 35 years old who had mild COVID-19 (a few samples of this study predate the infection). Cell type and time point are not known. Both conserved end residues are part of each CDR3. Fields, in order: J gene, V gene, D gene, clone size, CDR3 protein, CDR3 DNA. D genes are given only for firm matches. A clone size is listed for some rows: how often the clone was seen (once, few, many), or a class if it is expanded.

TRBJ1-2 | TRBV12-3/TRBV12-4 | NA | once | CASSLVGRGYTF | TGTGCCAGCAGTTTAGTCGGACGTGGCTACACCTTC
TRBJ2-3 | TRBV10-3 | NA | few | CAISGYSADTQYF | TGTGCCATCAGTGGGTATTCCGCAGATACGCAGTATTTT
TRBJ2-5 | TRBV20-1 | NA | NA | CSARRSGQETQYF | TGCAGTGCTAGAAGGAGCGGGCAAGAGACCCAGTACTTC
TRBJ1-5 | TRBV12-3/TRBV12-4 | NA | many | CASSLMGNQPQHF | TGTGCCAGCAGTTTGATGGGGAATCAGCCCCAGCATTTT
TRBJ1-1 | TRBV12-3/TRBV12-4 | NA | NA | CASSWVGRNEAFF | TGTGCCAGCAGTTGGGTCGGTCGAAATGAAGCTTTCTTT
TRBJ2-2 | TRBV5-1 | TRBD1 | medium-sized | CASSPQGPTGELFF | TGCGCCAGCAGCCCACAGGGGCCCACCGGGGAGCTGTTTTTT
TRBJ1-5 | TRBV7-2 | NA | few | CASSLEGTGWNQPQHF | TGTGCCAGCAGCTTAGAAGGTACCGGGTGGAATCAGCCCCAGCATTTT
TRBJ2-2 | TRBV5-1 | TRBD2 | NA | CASSPSSGGYTGELFF | TGCGCCAGCAGCCCGTCTAGCGGGGGGTACACCGGGGAGCTGTTTTTT
TRBJ2-3 | TRBV20-1 | TRBD2 | few | CSARDLSGRTQYF | TGCAGTGCTAGAGATTTAAGCGGGAGGACGCAGTATTTT
TRBJ1-1 | TRBV5-1 | NA | once | CASSLDEGGYTEAFF | TGCGCCAGCAGCTTGGACGAGGGAGGGTACACTGAAGCTTTCTTT
TRBJ2-1 | TRBV27 | TRBD1 | NA | CASSSGQGRRIEQFF | TGTGCCAGCAGTTCTGGACAGGGGAGAAGAATCGAGCAGTTCTTC
TRBJ2-1 | TRBV7-2 | NA | NA | CASSPGTDNNEQFF | TGTGCCAGCAGCCCGGGGACGGACAACAATGAGCAGTTCTTC
TRBJ1-4 | TRBV30 | TRBD1 | NA | CAWSKLRQGTTNEKLFF | TGTGCCTGGAGTAAACTCCGACAGGGAACAACTAATGAAAAACTGTTTTTT